These 7 T cell receptor beta chains were all obtained from the same sample, sequenced in a study of T cell responses to AZD1222 COVID-19 vaccine. The repertoire was sequenced with immunoSEQ multiplex PCR; TCRdb's copy has only in-frame clones and lacks some. The sample lists roughly 160,000 clones; roughly 92% were seen once. Source: peripheral blood, taken on day 0 of AZD1222 vaccination. Receptors originate from an adult in good health.

The chain carries TRBV5-1 and TRBJ2-1; 12 bases align to TRBD2. The J segment lost 10 bases and the V segment lost 1 base, leaving 9 bases of the junction unmatched. The CDR3 has 16 residues. Per germline, CDR1 SGHRS and CDR2 YFSETQ. CDR3 DNA: TGCGCCAGCAGCTTGAGACTAGCGGGGGCGACTGGAGAGCAGTTCTTC. Its translation: CASSLRLAGATGEQFF.

The rearrangement uses TRBV27 and TRBJ2-7, with a possible D match to TRBD1 (5 bases). CDR3 length equals 14 residues. Trimming stripped 6 bases from V and 0 bases from J, with 12 bases between. Germline CDR1 MNHEY, CDR2 SMNVEV (reference sequence). CDR3 coding DNA: TGTGCCAGCAGCCCAACAGGCTTCTCCTACGAGCAGTACTTC. This codes for CASSPTGFSYEQYF.

The V call is TRBV7-8, the J call TRBJ1-5, with no clear D. V was shortened by 1 base and J by 3 bases, with 10 bases between the two germline ends. The CDR3 is made up of 15 amino acids. Germline lookup yields CDR1 SGHVS and CDR2 FQNEAQ. CDR3 region: CASSLGSFPNQPQHF. CDR3 coding DNA: TGTGCCAGCAGCTTAGGCAGTTTCCCCAATCAGCCCCAGCATTTT. Full variable domain (missing parts from reference TRBV7-8 and TRBJ1-5): GAGVSQSPRYKVAKRGQDVALRCDPISGHVSLFWYQQALGQGPEFLTYFQNEAQLDKSGLPSDRFFAERPEGSVSTLKIQRTQQEDSAVYLCASSLGSFPNQPQHFGDGTRLSIL.

The CDR3 bases are TGTGCCAGTAGTAACCGGGACTATGGCTACACCTTC. Protein sequence: CASSNRDYGYTF. This rearrangement joins TRBV19 to TRBJ1-2; D call uncertain. The germline V gene encodes CDR1 LNHDA and CDR2 SQIVND (reference sequence). V lost 4 bases and J lost 3, with 6 bases in between. The CDR3 sequence is 12 residues long. The whole variable domain, filled in from reference TRBV19 and TRBJ1-2, reads DGGITQSPKYLFRKEGQNVTLSCEQNLNHDAMYWYRQDPGQGLRLIYYSQIVNDFQKGDIAEGYSVSREKKESFPLTVTSAQKNPTAFYLCASSNRDYGYTFGSGTRLTVV.

V is TRBV9 and J is TRBJ1-1, with TRBD1 identical over 7 bases. V lost 4 bases and J lost 6; bases outside the gene matches: 12. This CDR3 region has 15 residues. CDR1 and CDR2 from the germline V gene are SGDLS and YYNGEE. The CDR3 protein is CASSPQTGIGAEAFF. CDR3 bases: TGTGCCAGCAGCCCCCAGACAGGGATAGGCGCTGAAGCTTTCTTT.

Only one count was recorded for this clone. This chain joins TRBV7-2 and TRBJ2-7; 10 nucleotides agree with TRBD2. J was trimmed by 0 bases and V by 6 bases; bases with no gene match: 5. This CDR3 spans 15 amino acids. The V gene's germline CDR1 is SGHTA and CDR2 FQGNSA. This CDR3 reads CASSRSGRSSYEQYF. The CDR3 DNA reads TGTGCCAGCAGTCGTAGCGGGAGGTCCTCCTACGAGCAGTACTTC.

This rearrangement joins TRBV5-1 to TRBJ1-5; tentatively, D is TRBD1 (5 bases). This CDR3 has 15 residues. Germline values: CDR1 SGHRS, CDR2 YFSETQ. Trimming took off 0 bases at V and 6 bases at J, with 13 bases between the two ends. Here the CDR3 reads CASSLAGTFSQPQHF. DNA of the CDR3: TGCGCCAGCAGCTTGGCAGGGACCTTCAGTCAGCCCCAGCATTTT.